These 28 T cell receptor beta chains were all obtained from the same sample, sequenced in a study of blood T cell repertoires in COVID-19. The table came from immunoSEQ multiplex PCR; TCRdb's copy has only in-frame clones and leaves some out. Among more than 100,000 clones listed, just under 85% were seen once. The material sequenced was peripheral blood. The receptors come from a woman between 45 and 65 years old with acute or convalescent COVID-19.

V gene TRBV27 combines with J gene TRBJ1-4; D not certain. Trimming took off 5 bases at V and 0 bases at J, with 10 bases between the two ends. Germline lookup yields CDR1 MNHEY and CDR2 SMNVEV (reference sequence). The CDR3 totals 15 residues. CDR3 coding DNA: TGTGCCAGCAGTCAATACTTTGCAACTAATGAAAAACTGTTTTTT. It encodes CASSQYFATNEKLFF.

The genes are TRBV5-4 and TRBJ1-1; D not certain. This CDR3 spans 13 amino acids. V shed 4 bases and J shed 0 bases, with 7 bases lying between them. Germline loops: CDR1 SGHNT, CDR2 YYREEE (reference sequence). In nucleotides, the CDR3 is TGTGCCAGCAGCCCGAGGATGAACACTGAAGCTTTCTTT. Its translation is CASSPRMNTEAFF.

The rearrangement links TRBV5-1 to TRBJ2-3, with 7 bases fitting TRBD1. In germline, CDR1 is SGHRS, CDR2 YFSETQ. This CDR3 is built from 14 residues. The V segment lost 4 bases and the J segment 1 base; nucleotides outside the gene matches: 3. This chain's CDR3 is CASSLDRGTDTQYF. The CDR3 bases are TGCGCCAGCAGCCTCGACAGGGGCACAGATACGCAGTATTTT.

This chain links TRBV7-6 with TRBJ2-3; 7 bases match TRBD2. With 6 bases clipped from V and 0 bases from J, the junction kept 12 bases outside the gene matches. Germline V gene sequence: CDR1 SGHVS, CDR2 FNYEAQ. This CDR3 region has 17 residues. CDR3 in amino acids: CASSSGTGGVSTDTQYF. CDR3 in DNA: TGTGCCAGCAGTTCCGGGACGGGAGGAGTTAGCACAGATACGCAGTATTTT.

The chain couples TRBV10-3 to TRBJ1-4; 8 bases match TRBD1. CDR3 length equals 14 residues. The ends lost 8 bases at V and 1 base at J; junction bases unmatched: 3. Germline CDR1 reads ENHRY; CDR2 reads SYGVKD. DNA for the CDR3: TGTGCCATCCAAGGACAGGGAACTAATGAAAAACTGTTTTTT. Translation: CAIQGQGTNEKLFF.

The rearrangement links TRBV6-6 to TRBJ1-4, with D unclear. Germline CDR1 reads MNHNY; CDR2 reads SVGAGI (reference sequence). The CDR3 is 13 residues long. Trimming pared 6 bases from V and 0 bases from J, leaving 5 bases between. The CDR3 nucleotides are TGTGCCAGCAGCCGTGCAACTAATGAAAAACTGTTTTTT. It is translated as CASSRATNEKLFF.

This clone showed up just a few times. J is TRBJ2-2 and V is TRBV19, with 13 bases fitting TRBD2. The ends lost 4 bases at V and 5 bases at J; junction bases unmatched: 4. This CDR3 contains 16 residues. Germline V gene lookup returns CDR1 LNHDA and CDR2 SQIVND (reference sequence). The CDR3 DNA reads as TGTGCCAGTAGTACCCGGACTAGCGGGGGTACCGGGGAGCTGTTTTTT. Amino acid sequence: CASSTRTSGGTGELFF.

V usage is TRBV5-1 and J usage is TRBJ1-1; D perhaps matches TRBD1 (5 bases). Germline V CDR1 and CDR2: SGHRS, YFSETQ. This CDR3 comprises 13 residues. V was clipped by 6 bases and J by 4 bases, with 13 bases between them. The CDR3 loop is CASTEGVGTEAFF. Written as DNA, the CDR3 is TGCGCCAGCACCGAAGGGGTGGGCACTGAAGCTTTCTTT.

This clone came up a few times. The V and J genes are TRBV5-1 and TRBJ2-1, with D possibly TRBD2 on 6 matching bases. V was shortened by 1 base and J by 6 bases, with 20 bases between the two germline ends. The CDR3 has 17 amino acids. Germline V gives CDR1 SGHRS, CDR2 YFSETQ. The CDR3 DNA reads TGCGCCAGCAGCTTGTCGCTGGATAGCGGTACTGGCAATGAGCAGTTCTTC. Translated, it gives CASSLSLDSGTGNEQFF. The whole variable domain, remainder taken from reference TRBV5-1 and TRBJ2-1, is KAGVTQTPRYLIKTRGQQVTLSCSPISGHRSVSWYQQTPGQGLQFLFEYFSETQRNKGNFPGRFSGRQFSNSRSEMNVSTLELGDSALYLCASSLSLDSGTGNEQFFGPGTRLTVL.

The chain combines TRBV5-6 with TRBJ2-3; tentatively, D is TRBD2 (7 bases). CDR3 length: 16 amino acids. V was trimmed by 0 bases and J by 6 bases, leaving 17 bases between them. Germline V CDR1 and CDR2: SGHDT, YYEEEE. The CDR3 nucleotides read TGTGCCAGCAGCTTGGAAGGCGGGGGCCCCTTTGATACGCAGTATTTT. It is translated as CASSLEGGGPFDTQYF.

The chain recombines TRBV6-5 with TRBJ2-1; 7 positions agree with TRBD1. The CDR3 covers 15 residues. The germline V gene encodes CDR1 MNHEY and CDR2 SVGAGI. V dropped 4 bases and J dropped 0; count of bases not matched to a gene: 3. In DNA, the CDR3 is TGTGCCAGCAGTTGGGACAGAGACTCCTACAATGAGCAGTTCTTC. It translates to CASSWDRDSYNEQFF.

The chain employs TRBV6-6 and TRBJ1-2; 7 nucleotides agree with TRBD1. V was pared by 7 bases and J by 1 base, with 6 bases of the junction left unmatched. CDR1 and CDR2 from the germline V gene are MNHNY and SVGAGI (reference sequence). This CDR3 spans 14 amino acids. Here the CDR3 reads CASIDTGDNYGYTF. The CDR3 DNA follows: TGTGCCAGCATCGATACAGGGGATAACTATGGCTACACCTTC.

The V call is TRBV9, the J call TRBJ1-6, with D uncertain. Germline V CDR1 and CDR2: SGDLS, YYNGEE. CDR3 length equals 13 residues. Trimming left V 3 bases short and J 17 bases short, with 18 bases between. The CDR3 DNA follows: TGTGCCAGCAGCGCAGTGGGTGACATGGAGGTCCACTTT. It encodes CASSAVGDMEVHF.

CDR3 in DNA: TGTGCCAGCAGTGAACACGGGGACAGGGTGAGCTATGGCTACACCTTC. This sequence encodes CASSEHGDRVSYGYTF. The genes are TRBV6-1 and TRBJ1-2; 9 nucleotides line up with TRBD1. CDR1 MNHNS and CDR2 SASEGT come from the germline V gene. Unmatched junction bases numbered 8, after V lost 2 bases and J lost 4 bases. This CDR3 has 16 amino acids.

The chain links TRBV6-5 to TRBJ1-5; perhaps TRBD1 as D (5 bases). Looked up from germline, CDR1 is MNHEY and CDR2 is SVGAGI. Trimming pared 4 bases from V and 5 bases from J, leaving 6 bases between. CDR3 size: 12 residues. Written as DNA, the CDR3 is TGTGCCAGCAGTTCAGGGCATCAGCCCCAGCATTTT. It codes for CASSSGHQPQHF.

The rearrangement joins TRBV13 to TRBJ2-3; D is possibly TRBD1 (6 bases). This CDR3 is 14 amino acids long. From germline, CDR1 is PRHDT and CDR2 FYEKMQ (reference sequence). V was pared by 0 bases and J by 5 bases, with 9 bases between. CDR3 nucleotides: TGTGCCAGCAGCTTAGGGGGGGCCGGAGATACGCAGTATTTT. It translates to CASSLGGAGDTQYF.

CDR3: CASSLQGASGNTIYF. The CDR3 DNA reads as TGCGCCAGCAGCTTGCAGGGGGCATCTGGAAACACCATATATTTT. The genes are TRBV5-1 and TRBJ1-3, with 8 nucleotides matching TRBD1. After removal of 1 base from V and 1 base from J, the junction contained 1 base not matched to a gene. Germline assignment: CDR1 SGHRS and CDR2 YFSETQ. The CDR3 extends over 15 amino acids.

The chain is built from TRBV6-5 and TRBJ1-3; D gene ambiguous. Germline-derived CDR1 and CDR2 are MNHEY and SVGAGI. The CDR3 length is 15 residues. The germline V and J ends were trimmed by 5 bases and 4 bases, with 15 bases remaining between them. In DNA form, the CDR3 reads TGTGCCAGCAGTCCCCCGGGAGGGCTCGGAAACACCATATATTTT. Translating it yields CASSPPGGLGNTIYF.

This chain links TRBV19 with TRBJ1-1; the D gene is possibly TRBD1 (6 bases). Trimming left V 4 bases short and J 7 bases short, with 16 bases between. The CDR3 extends over 14 amino acids. Germline V CDR1 and CDR2: LNHDA, SQIVND (reference sequence). CDR3 protein: CASSTRGGRSEAFF. CDR3 in DNA: TGTGCCAGTAGTACCAGGGGAGGGAGGAGTGAAGCTTTCTTT.

The chain couples TRBV29-1 to TRBJ2-3; 8 bases map to TRBD1. Unmatched junction bases numbered 4, after V lost 4 bases and J lost 1 base. CDR3 size: 14 residues. Germline V lookup: CDR1 SQVTM, CDR2 ANQGSEA. CDR3 sequence: CSVGQGIGTDTQYF. The CDR3 DNA follows: TGCAGCGTTGGACAGGGGATTGGCACAGATACGCAGTATTTT.

The chain carries TRBV10-3 and TRBJ2-5; 8 bases are a match to TRBD1. This CDR3 is built from 18 residues. The germline CDR1 and CDR2 sequences are ENHRY and SYGVKD. V trimming: 6 bases; J trimming: 5 bases; junction bases outside the gene matches: 20. The CDR3 nucleotides are TGTGCCATCAGCGCAAGCAGTGGACAGGGCGGAAGTCGGGAGACCCAGTACTTC. Translated, it gives CAISASSGQGGSRETQYF.

This clone was detected a few times. The chain carries TRBV2 and TRBJ2-7; tentative D call: TRBD2 (7 bases). This CDR3 is 14 amino acids long. Germline values: CDR1 SNHLY, CDR2 FYNNEI. The germline V and J ends were trimmed by 0 bases and 10 bases, with 16 bases remaining between them. Written as DNA, the CDR3 is TGTGCCAGCAGTGAAGCGCTTTTTCGGGGGGCACAGTACTTC. It is translated as CASSEALFRGAQYF. Full variable domain (missing parts from reference TRBV2 and TRBJ2-7): EPEVTQTPSHQVTQMGQEVILRCVPISNHLYFYWYRQILGQKVEFLVSFYNNEISEKSEIFDDQFSVERPDGSNFTLKIRSTKLEDSAMYFCASSEALFRGAQYFGPGTRLTVT.

The V and J genes are TRBV5-8 and TRBJ2-1; D gene unclear. The ends were cut back, 2 bases at V and 5 bases at J, with 11 bases in the middle. Germline values: CDR1 SGHTS, CDR2 YDEGEE. The CDR3 is 14 residues long. For the CDR3, the DNA is TGTGCCAGCAGCTTAGTCTACCTCGACAATGAGCAGTTCTTC. Translated: CASSLVYLDNEQFF. The entire variable domain, with the rest obtained from reference TRBV5-8 and TRBJ2-1, is as follows: EAGVTQSPTHLIKTRGQQATLRCSPISGHTSVYWYQQALGLGLQFLLWYDEGEERNRGNFPPRFSGRQFPNYSSELNVNALELEDSALYLCASSLVYLDNEQFFGPGTRLTVL.

The gene calls are TRBV9 and TRBJ2-3, with 13 bases that match TRBD2. Trimming removed 2 bases from V and 0 bases from J; junction bases left unmatched: 0. CDR1 and CDR2 from the germline V gene are SGDLS and YYNGEE. This CDR3 comprises 16 residues. The CDR3 DNA reads TGTGCCAGCAGCGTGACTAGCGGGGGGAGCACAGATACGCAGTATTTT. Protein: CASSVTSGGSTDTQYF.

This clone occurred once. The genes are TRBV24-1 and TRBJ2-3, with 10 bases aligning to TRBD1. Germline V lookup: CDR1 KGHDR, CDR2 SFDVKD. The CDR3 totals 16 residues. The V and J ends lost 4 bases and 3 bases, in that order; junction bases with no gene match: 6. CDR3: CATSDLGGQGTDTQYF. DNA for the CDR3: TGTGCCACCAGTGACCTTGGGGGACAGGGGACAGATACGCAGTATTTT.

This CDR3 is CASSREGTKPQHF. The CDR3 nucleotides are TGTGCCAGCAGTCGAGAGGGGACTAAGCCCCAGCATTTT. The chain carries TRBV2 and TRBJ1-5, with D possibly TRBD1 on 5 matching bases. Germline values: CDR1 SNHLY, CDR2 FYNNEI. CDR3 length: 13 residues. V lost 5 bases to trimming and J lost 8 bases, with 13 bases between them.

V and J are TRBV7-8 and TRBJ2-7; D possibly corresponds to TRBD2 (6 bases). The germline V and J ends were trimmed by 1 base and 5 bases, with 15 bases remaining between them. The CDR3 totals 15 residues. The germline V gene encodes CDR1 SGHVS and CDR2 FQNEAQ. The CDR3 sequence: CASSLGRGKSHEQYF. CDR3 sequence (DNA): TGTGCCAGCAGCTTAGGGAGGGGAAAGTCCCACGAGCAGTACTTC.

The genes are TRBV5-1 and TRBJ2-1; 9 positions match TRBD2. Germline trimming cut 2 bases from V and 7 bases from J; bases unmatched to any gene: 7. The CDR3 extends over 15 amino acids. Germline-derived CDR1 and CDR2 are SGHRS and YFSETQ. The CDR3: CASSFSGGLGNEQFF. The DNA for the CDR3 is TGCGCCAGCAGCTTTAGCGGGGGCCTTGGGAATGAGCAGTTCTTC.